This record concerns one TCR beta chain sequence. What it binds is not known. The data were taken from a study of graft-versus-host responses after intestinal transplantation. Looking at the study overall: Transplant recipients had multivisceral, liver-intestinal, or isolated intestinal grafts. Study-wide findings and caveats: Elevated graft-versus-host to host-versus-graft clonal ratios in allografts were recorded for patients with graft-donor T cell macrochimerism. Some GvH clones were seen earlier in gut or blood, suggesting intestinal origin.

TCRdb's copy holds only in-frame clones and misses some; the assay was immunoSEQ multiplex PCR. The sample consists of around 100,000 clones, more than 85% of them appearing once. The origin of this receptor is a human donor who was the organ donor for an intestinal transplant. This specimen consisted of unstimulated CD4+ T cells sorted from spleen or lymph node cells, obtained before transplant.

The CDR3 is CASSLLGAGGELFF. The CDR3 coding sequence is TGTGCCAGCAGCTTACTGGGGGCTGGCGGGGAGCTGTTTTTT. V is TRBV11-3 and J is TRBJ2-2; D is possibly TRBD1 (6 bases). Germline assignment: CDR1 SGHNT and CDR2 YENEEA. CDR3 size: 14 residues. Between the trimmed V and J ends, which lost 2 bases and 7 bases, there was a span of 11 bases. Looking up the rest from reference TRBV11-3 and TRBJ2-2 gives the full variable domain: EAGVVQSPRYKIIEKKQPVAFWCNPISGHNTLYWYLQNLGQGPELLIRYENEEAVDDSQLPKDRFSAERLKGVDSTLKIQPAELGDSAVYLCASSLLGAGGELFFGEGSRLTVL.